These T cell receptor beta chains were read from a single sample in a study of Graves' ophthalmopathy and Graves' hyperthyroidism. TCRdb passed the multiplex PCR reads through MiXCR, listing each CDR3 protein once. The top ten clones hold approximately 7% of a sample with 300,000 to 500,000 distinct CDR3 sequences, less than 20% of them seen once. Sequences were obtained from peripheral blood. These receptors were obtained from a woman aged 18-35 years with stable Graves' hyperthyroidism. Each CDR3 is given with its conserved first and last residue. A D gene is named only where the DNA matches it firmly. Some rows have no size entry. The others give once, few or many, or a class for an expanded clone.

j_call d_call clone_size v_call cdr3_aa cdr3_nt
TRBJ2-2 - many TRBV6-1 CASSLGGSNTGELFF TGTGCCAGCAGTCTCGGGGGCTCTAACACCGGGGAGCTGTTTTTT
TRBJ1-5 - many TRBV19 CASSNRVPSQPQHF TGTGCCAGTAGTAACAGGGTGCCCTCTCAGCCCCAGCATTTT
TRBJ1-2 - many TRBV6-1 CASSARDGYGYTF TGTGCCAGCAGTGCGCGTGATGGCTATGGCTACACCTTC
TRBJ1-1 TRBD1 - TRBV5-1 CASSLGDRGWNTEAFF TGCGCCAGCAGCTTGGGTGACAGGGGGTGGAACACTGAAGCTTTCTTT
TRBJ1-2 - many TRBV6-5 CASSYRQGDGYTF TGTGCCAGCAGTTATAGGCAGGGTGATGGCTACACCTTC
TRBJ2-2 - many TRBV25-1 CASSRSGQFNTGELFF TGTGCCAGTTCCCGGTCGGGCCAGTTTAACACCGGGGAGCTGTTTTTT
TRBJ1-1 - many TRBV5-1 CASSFHRALTGGTEAFF TGCGCCAGCAGCTTCCACAGGGCCTTAACTGGAGGCACTGAAGCTTTCTTT
TRBJ2-5 - - TRBV20-1 CSARDGGEETQYF TGCAGTGCTAGAGATGGGGGTGAAGAGACCCAGTACTTC
TRBJ2-7 TRBD1 many TRBV4-2 CASSRFWDRGSYEQYF TGTGCCAGCAGCCGCTTTTGGGACAGGGGCTCCTACGAGCAGTACTTC
TRBJ1-1 - many TRBV20-1 CSARTTAGTEAFF TGCAGTGCCAGAACCACGGCGGGCACTGAAGCTTTCTTT
TRBJ1-5 - many TRBV6-1 CASSDWYDNQPQHF TGTGCCAGCAGTGATTGGTATGACAATCAGCCCCAGCATTTT